The sequence of this T cell receptor beta chain was determined in a study of HIV-infected children after antiretroviral therapy interruption. Treatment specified: PENTA 11 planned treatment interruption arm or continuous ART arm. RNA-based 3' RACE libraries used unique molecular identifiers. TCRdb reanalysed the 3' RACE reads using MiXCR and keeps one entry per CDR3 protein. The sample has roughly 16,000 distinct CDR3 sequences, more than 3% seen once. This clonotype was found a few times. V dropped 4 bases and J dropped 6; count of bases not matched to a gene: 12. The CDR3 sequence is 16 residues long.

Sample: CD45RO+ CD8+ T cells from PBMCs, pooled from several time points, taken from a donor given antiretroviral therapy, either interrupted or continuous. Subset of the sample: memory CD8+ CD45RO+ CD45RA- T cells. The chain couples TRBV23-1 to TRBJ1-1; 9 bases are shared with TRBD1. TRBV23-1 is recorded as an ORF, its role being uncertain. The TCR sequence derives from a pool of human donors with HIV. CDR3 region: CASSLADRGGRSEAFF. The CDR3 bases are TGCGCCAGCAGTCTCGCAGACAGGGGGGGCAGGTCTGAAGCTTTCTTT.